This TCR beta chain was found in a study of blood T cell repertoires in COVID-19. Overall study context: T cells, B-cell-depleted T cells, or PBMCs provided the cDNA or gDNA that served as material.

Living in about two dozen US areas, the participants were between about 18 and 100 years of age. Categorization into cohorts depended on clinical history that participants reported. The ends lost 4 bases at V and 0 bases at J; junction bases unmatched: 3. Germline V lookup: CDR1 SEHNR, CDR2 FQNEAQ (reference sequence). The CDR3 has 15 amino acids. The repertoire was sequenced with immunoSEQ multiplex PCR; TCRdb's copy has only in-frame clones and lacks some. This table holds roughly 250,000 clones, about 86% found once. A single count supports this clone. This chain joins TRBV7-9 and TRBJ2-7; 10 bases agree with TRBD2. Sample: PBMCs or T cells enriched from blood (not recorded which). The clonotype comes from a woman between 35 and 50 years old with acute COVID-19. This chain's CDR3 is CASSWTSGFSYEQYF. The CDR3 DNA is TGTGCCAGCAGCTGGACTAGCGGCTTCTCCTACGAGCAGTACTTC.